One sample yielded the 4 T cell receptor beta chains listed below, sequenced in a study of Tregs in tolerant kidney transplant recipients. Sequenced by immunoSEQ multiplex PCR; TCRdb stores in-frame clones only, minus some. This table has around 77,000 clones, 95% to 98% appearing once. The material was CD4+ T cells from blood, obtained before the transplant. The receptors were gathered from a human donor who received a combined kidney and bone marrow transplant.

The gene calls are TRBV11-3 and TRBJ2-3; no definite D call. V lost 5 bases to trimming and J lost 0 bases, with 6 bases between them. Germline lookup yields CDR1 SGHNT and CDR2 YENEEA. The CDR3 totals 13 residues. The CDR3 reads CASSNPSTDTQYF. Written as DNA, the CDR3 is TGTGCCAGCAGCAATCCAAGCACAGATACGCAGTATTTT.

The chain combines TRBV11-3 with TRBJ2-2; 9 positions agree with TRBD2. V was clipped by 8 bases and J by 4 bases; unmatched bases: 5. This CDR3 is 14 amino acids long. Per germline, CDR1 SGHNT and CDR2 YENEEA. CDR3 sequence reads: CASGPSGVTGELFF. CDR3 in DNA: TGTGCCAGCGGTCCTAGCGGGGTCACCGGGGAGCTGTTTTTT.

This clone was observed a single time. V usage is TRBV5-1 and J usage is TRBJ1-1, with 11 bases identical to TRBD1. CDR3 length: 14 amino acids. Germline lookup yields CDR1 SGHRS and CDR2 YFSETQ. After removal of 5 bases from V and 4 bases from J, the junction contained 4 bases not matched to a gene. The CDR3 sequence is CASSGQGAGTEAFF. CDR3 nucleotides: TGCGCCAGCAGTGGACAGGGGGCGGGCACTGAAGCTTTCTTT.

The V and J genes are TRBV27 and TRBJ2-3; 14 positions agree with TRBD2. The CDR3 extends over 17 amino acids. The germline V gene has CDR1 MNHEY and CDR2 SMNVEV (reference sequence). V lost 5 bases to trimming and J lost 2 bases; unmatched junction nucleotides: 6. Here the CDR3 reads CASSRRTSGRNTDTQYF. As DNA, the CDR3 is TGTGCCAGCAGTCGCCGGACTAGCGGGAGGAACACAGATACGCAGTATTTT.